The 32 T cell receptor beta chains below all came from one sample that was sequenced in a study of vaccination and CD4 T cells after COVID-19 (dated by TCRdb to between 2021 and 2024). The library came from PCR. TCRdb records Illumina iSeq 100 as the sequencer. At the Johns Hopkins FTIC core, DNA from the cultured CD4+ T cells underwent TCR sequencing with the Oncomine TCR Beta short-read assay. Starting from the raw public reads, TCRdb applied fastp trimming at Q25, assembled clones with MiXCR and retained in-frame beta chains. Rows are combined by CDR3 protein, so each entry shows the most common genes and DNA. The sample yields roughly 11,000 distinct CDR3 sequences; roughly 58% were counted once. Around 9% of the sample belongs to the ten largest clones. The sample's treatment or condition label is to be understood as: approximately nine-day PBMC culture with coronavirus spike peptide pools or control peptides (ViraFEST assay).

These receptors are not linked to any known antigen. Sequencing was performed on CD4+ T cells from blood, cultured in vitro. Source of these receptors: a human donor who had recovered from COVID-19.

The J gene is TRBJ2-3, the V gene TRBV5-1; 10 bases match TRBD2. The V segment lost 1 base and the J segment 0 bases; nucleotides outside the gene matches: 8. The CDR3 is made up of 18 amino acids. The germline gives CDR1 SGHRS, CDR2 YFSETQ. The CDR3 is CASSLRSGRAGSTDTQYF. CDR3 DNA: TGCGCCAGCAGCTTGCGAAGCGGGAGGGCGGGAAGCACAGATACGCAGTATTTT. Full variable domain (rest looked up from reference TRBV5-1 and TRBJ2-3): KAGVTQTPRYLIKTRGQQVTLSCSPISGHRSVSWYQQTPGQGLQFLFEYFSETQRNKGNFPGRFSGRQFSNSRSEMNVSTLELGDSALYLCASSLRSGRAGSTDTQYFGPGTRLTVL.

J is TRBJ1-6 and V is TRBV6-1; TRBD1 matches at 7 bases. The ends lost 8 bases at V and 0 bases at J; junction bases unmatched: 1. The CDR3 runs 14 residues. Germline-derived CDR1 and CDR2 are MNHNS and SASEGT. This CDR3 reads CASRDSSYNSPLHF. Here the CDR3 DNA reads TGTGCCAGCCGGGACAGCTCCTATAATTCACCCCTCCACTTT.

The table lists this clonotype with a few counts. This rearrangement joins TRBV19 to TRBJ1-6; a possible D gene is TRBD1 (6 bases). V was clipped by 6 bases and J by 7 bases, with 13 bases between them. CDR1 LNHDA and CDR2 SQIVND come from the germline V gene (reference sequence). The length of the CDR3 is 14 residues. This chain's CDR3 is CASRGAGANSPLHF. The CDR3 DNA follows: TGTGCCAGTAGGGGGGCAGGGGCCAATTCACCCCTCCACTTT. Looking up the rest from reference TRBV19 and TRBJ1-6 gives the full variable domain: DGGITQSPKYLFRKEGQNVTLSCEQNLNHDAMYWYRQDPGQGLRLIYYSQIVNDFQKGDIAEGYSVSREKKESFPLTVTSAQKNPTAFYLCASRGAGANSPLHFGNGTRLTVT.

The chain couples TRBV7-2 to TRBJ1-3; D may be TRBD1 (5 bases). V lost 0 bases, J lost 4 bases, and 13 bases lay in between. CDR3 length: 16 residues. Per germline, CDR1 SGHTA and CDR2 FQGNSA. CDR3 sequence reads: CASSLAGPSGGNTIYF. Written as DNA, the CDR3 is TGTGCCAGCAGCTTAGCAGGACCGTCAGGGGGAAACACCATATATTTT.

V and J are TRBV19 and TRBJ2-7, with 7 bases lining up with TRBD1. With V trimmed by 6 bases and J by 3 bases, 8 bases remained unmatched. The CDR3 runs 14 residues. Germline V gene lookup returns CDR1 LNHDA and CDR2 SQIVND (reference sequence). CDR3 loop: CASRETGKSYEQYF. In nucleotides, the CDR3 is TGTGCCAGTAGGGAGACAGGGAAGAGCTACGAGCAGTACTTC.

The rearrangement uses TRBV7-2 and TRBJ1-2; no definite D call. Trimming removed 2 bases at V and 7 bases at J, with 11 bases between. The CDR3 spans 13 residues. CDR1 is SGHTA, CDR2 FQGNSA, per germline. Here the CDR3 DNA reads TGTGCCAGCAGCTTAACAGAAATAGGTGGCTACACCTTC. Encoded protein: CASSLTEIGGYTF. The whole variable domain, remainder taken from reference TRBV7-2 and TRBJ1-2, is GAGVSQSPSNKVTEKGKDVELRCDPISGHTALYWYRQSLGQGLEFLIYFQGNSAPDKSGLPSDRFSAERTGGSVSTLTIQRTQQEDSAVYLCASSLTEIGGYTFGSGTRLTVV.

The V and J genes are TRBV20-1 and TRBJ2-7; D unclear. The CDR3 has 14 residues. Germline V gene data show CDR1 as DFQATT and CDR2 as SNEGSKA (reference sequence). Trimming took off 3 bases at V and 0 bases at J, with 12 bases between the two ends. The CDR3 is CSASRGAPSYEQYF. In DNA form, the CDR3 reads TGCAGTGCTAGTCGTGGAGCGCCCTCCTACGAGCAGTACTTC.

This sequence joins TRBV29-1 and TRBJ1-2, with D possibly TRBD1 on 6 matching bases. Germline CDR1 reads SQVTM; CDR2 reads ANQGSEA. V lost 6 bases and J 2 bases, leaving 13 bases between the germline ends. The CDR3 length is 13 residues. The CDR3 loop reads CSVRRGSNYGYTF. The CDR3 DNA is TGCAGCGTCCGCAGGGGATCCAACTATGGCTACACCTTC.

This clonotype was found a few times. The chain employs TRBV14 and TRBJ1-6; D is undetermined. This CDR3 has 14 residues. Germline V lookup: CDR1 SGHDN, CDR2 FVKESK. The V end lost 0 bases, the J end lost 7 bases, and 7 bases lay between the germline ends. DNA of the CDR3: TGTGCCAGCAGCCAAGAGCTCCCAAATTCACCCCTCCACTTT. Its protein product is CASSQELPNSPLHF.

In its sample, this clonotype was seen a few times. The V and J genes are TRBV10-3 and TRBJ1-1, with 7 positions matching TRBD1. Germline CDR1 reads ENHRY; CDR2 reads SYGVKD. J lost 2 bases, V lost 4 bases, and 7 bases had no gene match. CDR3 size: 15 residues. CDR3 bases: TGTGCCATCAGTGGGACAGGCCATTTAAACACTGAAGCTTTCTTT. It specifies CAISGTGHLNTEAFF.

This chain connects TRBV6-5 to TRBJ2-7; 9 nucleotides line up with TRBD1. There are 15 residues in the CDR3. The germline gives CDR1 MNHEY, CDR2 SVGAGI. The V and J ends lost 0 bases and 2 bases, in that order; junction bases with no gene match: 2. The DNA of the CDR3 is TGTGCCAGCAGTTACTCCGGGACAGGGACCTACGAGCAGTACTTC. Protein product: CASSYSGTGTYEQYF.

This clonotype was recorded only once. The genes are TRBV4-1 and TRBJ1-2, with D possibly matching TRBD1 (6 bases). CDR3 size: 15 residues. In germline, CDR1 is MGHRA, CDR2 YSYEKL. The V end was cut by 0 bases, the J end by 4 bases, with 12 bases between. The CDR3: CASSQDGGGGYGYTF. CDR3 sequence (DNA): TGCGCCAGCAGCCAAGACGGAGGAGGGGGCTATGGCTACACCTTC.

This clonotype was recorded only once. This chain uses TRBV7-9 with TRBJ1-1, with D uncertain. Trimming cost V 2 bases and J 6 bases, with 7 bases left between them. CDR1 is SEHNR, CDR2 FQNEAQ, per germline (reference sequence). The CDR3 length is 12 residues. CDR3 protein: CASSLRGPEAFF. In DNA form, the CDR3 reads TGTGCCAGCAGCTTAAGAGGACCTGAAGCTTTCTTT.

This chain connects TRBV6-1 to TRBJ2-5, with D perhaps assigned TRBD1 or TRBD2 (5 bases each). Germline CDR1 MNHNS, CDR2 SASEGT. V was cut by 7 bases and J by 5 bases, with 14 bases left in between. The CDR3 has 13 residues. In nucleotides, the CDR3 is TGTGCCAGCACCCTCTGGGGGTCCGAGACCCAGTACTTC. Translation gives CASTLWGSETQYF.

Within the sample, this clonotype is medium-sized (0.01 to 0.1%). This chain's CDR3 is CASSGLGGPVYNEQFF. The CDR3 region has the DNA TGTGCCAGCAGTGGACTTGGGGGGCCGGTCTACAATGAGCAGTTCTTC. The V and J genes are TRBV28 and TRBJ2-1, with D perhaps being TRBD1 or TRBD2 (6 bases each). Germline V gene sequence: CDR1 MDHEN, CDR2 SYDVKM. Trimming removed 5 bases at V and 3 bases at J, with 17 bases between. The CDR3 totals 16 residues.

The CDR3 DNA follows: TGTGCCAGCAGCCGATCTTCGAACTATGGCTACACCTTC. This encodes CASSRSSNYGYTF. The chain couples TRBV11-1 to TRBJ1-2; D not resolved. The CDR3 extends over 13 amino acids. The germline CDR1 and CDR2 sequences are SGHAT and FQDESV (reference sequence). V was clipped by 5 bases and J by 2 bases, with 9 bases between them.

This clonotype has a single count. The chain couples TRBV24-1 to TRBJ2-5; no firm D call. The CDR3 has 14 residues. Trimming pared 3 bases from V and 5 bases from J, leaving 12 bases between. CDR1 and CDR2 from the germline V gene are KGHDR and SFDVKD. CDR3 DNA: TGTGCCACCAGTGATACCAGTTTGGGGGAGACCCAGTACTTC. It is translated as CATSDTSLGETQYF.

Only a few counts were recorded for this clonotype. The chain carries TRBV6-1 and TRBJ1-1, with D possibly being TRBD1 (5 bases). The CDR3 contains 12 residues. Germline CDR1 is MNHNS and CDR2 is SASEGT. Trimming left V 3 bases short and J 9 bases short, with 11 bases between. CDR3 nucleotide sequence: TGTGCCAGCAGTGATGGGGGTACGCAAGCTTTCTTT. Translated: CASSDGGTQAFF.

This chain links TRBV7-2 with TRBJ1-3, with 7 nucleotides matching TRBD1. Germline V gene sequence: CDR1 SGHTA, CDR2 FQGNSA. V was pared by 5 bases and J by 8 bases, with 9 bases of the junction left unmatched. CDR3 length: 14 amino acids. Written as DNA, the CDR3 is TGTGCCAGCAGCGTCGGGACAGCGGAAGACACCATATATTTT. Translated, it gives CASSVGTAEDTIYF.

The CDR3 spells CASSEGPATNEQFF. DNA of the CDR3: TGTGCCAGCAGTGAAGGCCCAGCCACCAATGAGCAGTTCTTC. The V call is TRBV2, the J call TRBJ2-1; no clear D. The V end was cut by 1 base, the J end by 6 bases, with 10 bases between. The germline CDR1 and CDR2 sequences are SNHLY and FYNNEI. This CDR3 is 14 amino acids long.

This clonotype was recorded a few times. The chain has TRBV14 and TRBJ2-3, with D possibly TRBD2 on 7 matching bases. The CDR3 is 18 residues long. Germline V gene data show CDR1 as SGHDN and CDR2 as FVKESK. The ends were cut back, 2 bases at V and 1 base at J, with 19 bases in the middle. As DNA, the CDR3 is TGTGCCAGCAGCCAATGGACGGTGGGGGGGCTGGGCACAGATACGCAGTATTTT. Amino acid sequence: CASSQWTVGGLGTDTQYF.

The chain carries TRBV7-2 and TRBJ2-3; weak D call: TRBD2 (6 bases). This CDR3 contains 13 residues. Germline CDR1 is SGHTA and CDR2 is FQGNSA. V dropped 5 bases and J dropped 6 bases, with 12 bases sitting between them. The CDR3 region has the DNA TGTGCCAGCAGCCCCCGCCTAGCGGATACGCAGTATTTT. Its protein is CASSPRLADTQYF.

Regarding this clonotype: The junction and the germline gene differ at one end; a read error may be behind it. This chain links TRBV20-1 with TRBJ2-1; 7 bases fit TRBD2. Germline V gene lookup returns CDR1 DFQATT and CDR2 SNEGSKA (reference sequence). CDR3 length: 15 amino acids. CDR3 nucleotides: TGCAGCGCTAACCCCTCCCGCGGGGGCTACAATGAGCAGTTCTTC. It translates to CSANPSRGGYNEQFF.

The V call is TRBV7-8, the J call TRBJ2-1; 9 nucleotides match TRBD2. The CDR3 consists of 15 residues. With V trimmed by 4 bases and J by 2 bases, 3 bases remained unmatched. Per germline, CDR1 SGHVS and CDR2 FQNEAQ. In DNA form, the CDR3 reads TGTGCCAGCAGCTACCTAGCGGGAACCTACAATGAGCAGTTCTTC. Residues: CASSYLAGTYNEQFF.

This clonotype has a handful of counts. The chain recombines TRBV27 with TRBJ1-2; tentatively, D is TRBD1 (6 bases). The CDR3 extends over 14 amino acids. The V end was cut by 0 bases, the J end by 5 bases, with 10 bases between. Germline V gives CDR1 MNHEY, CDR2 SMNVEV (reference sequence). CDR3 amino acids: CASSLSTGRYGYTF. In DNA, the CDR3 is TGTGCCAGCAGTTTATCGACAGGTCGATATGGCTACACCTTC.

The chain uses TRBV19 and TRBJ2-1, with TRBD2 matching over 12 bases. This CDR3 has 15 amino acids. With V trimmed by 0 bases and J by 12 bases, 6 bases remained unmatched. Germline CDR1 is LNHDA and CDR2 is SQIVND (reference sequence). The CDR3 coding sequence is TGTGCCAGTAGTATAGAGGTTGGACTAGCGGGGCGGCAGTTCTTC. Residues: CASSIEVGLAGRQFF.

By sample share, this clonotype is medium-sized (0.01 to 0.1%). This chain connects TRBV19 to TRBJ2-3; TRBD2 agrees at 7 bases. Trimming at V came to 9 bases and at J to 2 bases, leaving 8 bases not matched to a gene. The CDR3 runs 14 residues. CDR1 is LNHDA and CDR2 is SQIVND in the germline V gene (reference sequence). CDR3 coding DNA: TGTGCCAGCAGAGGGCTAGCGGTCACAGATACGCAGTATTTT. Protein: CASRGLAVTDTQYF.

In this sample, this clonotype turned up once. The genes are TRBV28 and TRBJ1-2; perhaps TRBD1 as D (6 bases). The CDR3 runs to 15 residues. The V gene's germline CDR1 is MDHEN and CDR2 SYDVKM. The V and J ends lost 2 bases and 3 bases respectively, with 13 bases between them. The CDR3 sequence is CASSLRDTGHYGYTF. CDR3 bases: TGTGCCAGCAGTTTAAGGGACACAGGGCACTATGGCTACACCTTC.

The genes are TRBV20-1 and TRBJ1-3, with D possibly TRBD1 on 6 matching bases. In germline, CDR1 is DFQATT, CDR2 SNEGSKA (reference sequence). The CDR3 has 15 residues. Trimming cost V 2 bases and J 4 bases, with 15 bases left between them. For the CDR3, the DNA is TGCAGTGCTAGATCCTCTACAGGGAGAGGAAACACCATATATTTT. It is translated as CSARSSTGRGNTIYF.

The genes are TRBV7-9 and TRBJ2-5, with a tentative D call TRBD1 (5 bases). The CDR3 extends over 11 amino acids. Deletions cut 8 bases from V and 4 bases from J, with 8 bases between. Germline CDR1 is SEHNR and CDR2 is FQNEAQ (reference sequence). The CDR3 sequence is CASGQGETQYF. The CDR3 DNA follows: TGTGCCAGCGGTCAGGGAGAGACCCAGTACTTC. Complete variable domain (other parts from reference TRBV7-9 and TRBJ2-5): DTGVSQNPRHKITKRGQNVTFRCDPISEHNRLYWYRQTLGQGPEFLTYFQNEAQLEKSRLLSDRFSAERPKGSFSTLEIQRTEQGDSAMYLCASGQGETQYFGPGTRLLVL.

This clonotype was detected only once. The chain combines TRBV5-4 with TRBJ2-7; TRBD2 agrees at 8 bases. Trimming at V came to 0 bases and at J to 2 bases, leaving 4 bases not matched to a gene. Looked up from germline, CDR1 is SGHNT and CDR2 is YYREEE (reference sequence). CDR3 length equals 15 residues. The CDR3 coding sequence is TGTGCCAGCAGCTTGGTGGCGGGAGGAGCCTACGAGCAGTACTTC. Protein: CASSLVAGGAYEQYF.

This chain joins TRBV19 and TRBJ1-5; 7 nucleotides agree with TRBD1. Germline CDR1 LNHDA, CDR2 SQIVND (reference sequence). V lost 2 bases, J lost 1 base, and 8 bases stayed unmatched. The CDR3 contains 17 residues. The CDR3 DNA is TGTGCCAGTAGTATAAGGGTTGGCAGGGGGAGCAATCAGCCCCAGCATTTT. It is translated as CASSIRVGRGSNQPQHF. The complete variable domain, with remaining parts taken from reference TRBV19 and TRBJ1-5, reads DGGITQSPKYLFRKEGQNVTLSCEQNLNHDAMYWYRQDPGQGLRLIYYSQIVNDFQKGDIAEGYSVSREKKESFPLTVTSAQKNPTAFYLCASSIRVGRGSNQPQHFGDGTRLSIL.